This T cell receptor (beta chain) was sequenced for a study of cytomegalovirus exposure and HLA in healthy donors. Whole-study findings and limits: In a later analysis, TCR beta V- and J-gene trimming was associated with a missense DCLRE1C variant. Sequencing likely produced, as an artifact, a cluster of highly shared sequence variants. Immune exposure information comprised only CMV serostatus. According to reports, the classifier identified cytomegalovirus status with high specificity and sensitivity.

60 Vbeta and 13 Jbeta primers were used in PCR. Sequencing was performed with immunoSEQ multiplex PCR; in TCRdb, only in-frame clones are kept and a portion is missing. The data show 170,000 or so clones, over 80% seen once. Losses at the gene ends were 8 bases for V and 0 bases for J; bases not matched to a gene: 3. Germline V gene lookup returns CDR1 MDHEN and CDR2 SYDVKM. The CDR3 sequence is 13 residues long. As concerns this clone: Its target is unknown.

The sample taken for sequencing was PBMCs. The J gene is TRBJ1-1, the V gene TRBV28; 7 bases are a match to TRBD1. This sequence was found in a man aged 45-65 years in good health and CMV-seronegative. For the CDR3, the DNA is TGTGCCAGCTGGGACAGAGTGAACACTGAAGCTTTCTTT. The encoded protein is CASWDRVNTEAFF. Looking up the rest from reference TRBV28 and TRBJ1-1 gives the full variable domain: DVKVTQSSRYLVKRTGEKVFLECVQDMDHENMFWYRQDPGLGLRLIYFSYDVKMKEKGDIPEGYSVSREKKERFSLILESASTNQTSMYLCASWDRVNTEAFFGQGTRLTVV.